This T cell receptor beta chain was identified in a study of T cell repertoires in cytomegalovirus infection. Study as a whole: Use of recently identified HLA-C-restricted and well-studied HLA-B-restricted CMV epitopes was part of the study. CMV infection plus the matching HLA type was flagged by public TCR beta signatures. General observations from the study: The ex vivo response was dominated by HLA-C-restricted CMV-specific TCR beta clonotypes.

Unmatched junction bases numbered 5, after V lost 5 bases and J lost 7 bases. Per germline, CDR1 SEHNR and CDR2 FQNEAQ (reference sequence). This CDR3 has 14 residues. From the reads, TCRdb called clonotypes with MiXCR, one entry per CDR3 protein. The sample contains tens of thousands of distinct CDR3 sequences, over 15% of which appear only once. Concerning this clonotype: Its cognate antigen is unknown.

The source was CD8+ T cells from cultured PBMCs, collected from culture after CMV antigen stimulation. This chain uses TRBV7-9 with TRBJ2-1, with 10 bases that match TRBD1. This clonotype originated in a human donor in good health (CMV status not recorded). Some clones in this sample may be carry-over from other donors' samples. In nucleotides, the CDR3 is TGTGCCAGCAGCGCCAGGACAGGGGGGAATGAGCAGTTCTTC. It encodes CASSARTGGNEQFF. The whole variable domain, remainder taken from reference TRBV7-9 and TRBJ2-1, is DTGVSQNPRHKITKRGQNVTFRCDPISEHNRLYWYRQTLGQGPEFLTYFQNEAQLEKSRLLSDRFSAERPKGSFSTLEIQRTEQGDSAMYLCASSARTGGNEQFFGPGTRLTVL.